Below, 24 T cell receptor beta chains from the same sample are listed, as sequenced in a study of CD8+ T cells in alopecia areata. Reverse transcription of extracted RNA yielded cDNA, which provided the sequencing template. The protocol was immunoSEQ multiplex PCR, while the TCRdb copy is restricted to in-frame clones and leaves out a portion. The data show approximately 150,000 clones, roughly 70% seen once. The sequenced sample was CD8+ T cells sorted from blood, obtained at week 0. Receptors originate from a human donor with alopecia areata.

The chain uses TRBV10-1 and TRBJ1-1; perhaps TRBD1 as D (6 bases). With 8 bases removed from V and 8 bases from J, the gap between germline ends came to 18 bases. CDR1 is WNHNN and CDR2 is SYGVQD in the germline V gene (reference sequence). This CDR3 is built from 13 residues. Written as DNA, the CDR3 is TGCGCCAGCTCGGACAGCCGTTTCGCCGAAGCTTTCTTT. Protein product: CASSDSRFAEAFF.

This clone was observed a handful of times. V gene TRBV13 combines with J gene TRBJ2-5; D is undetermined. The CDR3 consists of 12 residues. The germline gives CDR1 PRHDT, CDR2 FYEKMQ (reference sequence). V lost 4 bases to trimming and J lost 5 bases, with 8 bases between them. As DNA, the CDR3 is TGTGCCAGCAGCTACGGCAGGGAGACCCAGTACTTC. Translating it yields CASSYGRETQYF.

V gene TRBV30 combines with J gene TRBJ1-5; D is ambiguous. Per the germline V gene, CDR1 is GTSNPN and CDR2 is SVGIG (reference sequence). Between the trimmed V and J ends, which lost 1 base and 10 bases, there was a span of 11 bases. The CDR3 is 12 residues long. In DNA, the CDR3 is TGTGCCTGGAGTGGGGGTTCGGACCCCCAGCATTTT. Its protein product is CAWSGGSDPQHF.

This clone was counted between two and nine times. This chain joins TRBV6-5 and TRBJ1-5; D unclear. The CDR3 runs to 13 residues. V lost 2 bases and J lost 5, with 7 bases in between. Germline V gene data show CDR1 as MNHEY and CDR2 as SVGAGI. The CDR3, as DNA: TGTGCCAGCAGTTACATATTGTATCAGCCCCAGCATTTT. Protein: CASSYILYQPQHF.

The chain recombines TRBV5-6 with TRBJ1-5; 9 bases agree with TRBD1. The CDR3 sequence is 14 residues long. Germline V CDR1 and CDR2: SGHDT, YYEEEE. Trimming cost V 2 bases and J 5 bases; bases outside gene matches: 2. CDR3 DNA: TGTGCCAGCAGCTTTGGGACAGGGCATCAGCCCCAGCATTTT. Its translation: CASSFGTGHQPQHF.

This clone was recorded only once. The chain has TRBV30 and TRBJ1-6, with D uncertain. Germline V CDR1 and CDR2: GTSNPN, SVGIG (reference sequence). Between the trimmed V and J ends, which lost 4 bases and 7 bases, there was a span of 5 bases. The CDR3 runs to 11 residues. This CDR3 reads CAWNGNSPLHF. The CDR3 DNA is TGTGCCTGGAACGGGAATTCACCCCTCCACTTT.

This clone was detected only once. The chain combines TRBV4-1 with TRBJ2-5; D gene unclear. The CDR3 consists of 15 residues. Trimming stripped 1 base from V and 5 bases from J, with 14 bases between. Germline assignment: CDR1 MGHRA and CDR2 YSYEKL. The CDR3 DNA is TGCGCCAGCAGCCAAGCCCAAGCCCTCGGGGAGACCCAGTACTTC. It yields the protein CASSQAQALGETQYF.

CDR3 region: CASSHPGTASLMNTEAFF. In DNA form, the CDR3 reads TGCGCCAGCAGCCACCCCGGGACAGCCTCTCTGATGAACACTGAAGCTTTCTTT. The chain is built from TRBV4-1 and TRBJ1-1, with 7 bases fitting TRBD1. The V gene end was trimmed by 3 bases and the J gene end by 0 bases; junction bases not matched to a gene: 13. The CDR3 has 18 amino acids. Per germline, CDR1 MGHRA and CDR2 YSYEKL.

This clone has a handful of counts. The chain has TRBV7-9 and TRBJ2-7; D uncertain. The CDR3 is made up of 12 amino acids. Between the trimmed V and J ends, which lost 8 bases and 3 bases, there was a span of 11 bases. Germline CDR1 and CDR2: SEHNR and FQNEAQ (reference sequence). The chain's CDR3 is CASFQHSYEQYF. The CDR3, as DNA: TGTGCCAGCTTTCAACATAGCTACGAGCAGTACTTC. The full variable domain, with the rest looked up from reference TRBV7-9 and TRBJ2-7, is DTGVSQNPRHKITKRGQNVTFRCDPISEHNRLYWYRQTLGQGPEFLTYFQNEAQLEKSRLLSDRFSAERPKGSFSTLEIQRTEQGDSAMYLCASFQHSYEQYFGPGTRLTVT.

This clone was observed a few times. The chain combines TRBV15 with TRBJ2-7; 8 bases are a match to TRBD2. CDR1 and CDR2 from the germline V gene are LNHNV and YYDKDF (reference sequence). Unmatched junction bases numbered 5, after V lost 1 base and J lost 0 bases. This CDR3 has 16 amino acids. The CDR3 DNA follows: TGTGCCACCAGCAGAGGAGTGGGGACTAGCTCCTACGAGCAGTACTTC. Protein sequence: CATSRGVGTSSYEQYF.

The chain has TRBV10-3 and TRBJ2-1; D is unclear. V was clipped by 9 bases and J by 8 bases, with 11 bases between them. CDR3 length: 11 residues. Germline assignment: CDR1 ENHRY and CDR2 SYGVKD. CDR3 sequence reads: CAIRSRHEQFF. The DNA of the CDR3 is TGTGCCATTCGAAGTAGGCATGAGCAGTTCTTC.

V is TRBV30 and J is TRBJ2-7, with TRBD1 identical over 7 bases. Per germline, CDR1 GTSNPN and CDR2 SVGIG (reference sequence). Trimming took 4 bases from V and 2 from J; bases not matched to a gene: 5. CDR3 length equals 13 residues. The chain's CDR3 is CAWNTGAAYEQYF. The CDR3, as DNA: TGTGCCTGGAATACAGGGGCCGCCTACGAGCAGTACTTC.

The chain employs TRBV13 and TRBJ1-1; D unclear. The germline gives CDR1 PRHDT, CDR2 FYEKMQ (reference sequence). V was cut by 0 bases and J by 4 bases, with 9 bases left in between. The CDR3 extends over 14 amino acids. CDR3 nucleotides: TGTGCCAGCAGCTTAGGGGAATTGGGCACTGAAGCTTTCTTT. It yields the protein CASSLGELGTEAFF.

This chain joins TRBV9 and TRBJ1-2; D is uncertain. V was trimmed by 10 bases and J by 10 bases, leaving 14 bases between them. The CDR3 is made up of 10 amino acids. Germline values: CDR1 SGDLS, CDR2 YYNGEE. The CDR3: CASYRVDYTF. CDR3 in DNA: TGTGCCTCCTACCGTGTTGACTACACCTTC. Full variable domain (outside the CDR3, taken from reference TRBV9 and TRBJ1-2): DSGVTQTPKHLITATGQRVTLRCSPRSGDLSVYWYQQSLDQGLQFLIQYYNGEERAKGNILERFSAQQFPDLHSELNLSSLELGDSALYFCASYRVDYTFGSGTRLTVV.

J is TRBJ2-5 and V is TRBV29-1, with D possibly matching TRBD1 (5 bases). Germline V gene lookup returns CDR1 SQVTM and CDR2 ANQGSEA. This CDR3 contains 13 residues. Trimming pared 7 bases from V and 4 bases from J, leaving 16 bases between. The CDR3 region is CSAPARQGETQYF. The DNA for the CDR3 is TGCAGCGCCCCAGCGAGGCAGGGAGAGACCCAGTACTTC.

This chain uses TRBV13 with TRBJ1-6; D may be TRBD1 (5 bases). The germline V and J ends were trimmed by 0 bases and 5 bases, with 11 bases remaining between them. CDR1 and CDR2 (germline): PRHDT, FYEKMQ (reference sequence). This CDR3 has 16 amino acids. The CDR3 reads CASSLGRGENNSPLHF. The CDR3 bases are TGTGCCAGCAGCTTAGGCCGGGGGGAAAATAATTCACCCCTCCACTTT.

J is TRBJ1-1 and V is TRBV11-2; D gene uncertain. Germline V gene data show CDR1 as SGHAT and CDR2 as FQNNGV. The CDR3 is 13 residues long. Trimming shortened V by 5 bases and J by 1 base, and 8 bases separated the two germline ends. The CDR3 reads CASSPGQNTEAFF. The CDR3 DNA sequence: TGTGCCAGCAGCCCTGGTCAGAACACTGAAGCTTTCTTT.

The chain links TRBV11-2 to TRBJ2-5; D may be TRBD1 (8 bases). Looked up from germline, CDR1 is SGHAT and CDR2 is FQNNGV. The V end was cut by 5 bases, the J end by 5 bases, with 27 bases between. The CDR3 has 18 residues. The CDR3 DNA follows: TGTGCCAGCAGCCCCACGGGGGGTTGGGACAGGTTGAGGGAGACCCAGTACTTC. Translated, it gives CASSPTGGWDRLRETQYF. Full variable domain (missing parts from reference TRBV11-2 and TRBJ2-5): EAGVAQSPRYKIIEKRQSVAFWCNPISGHATLYWYQQILGQGPKLLIQFQNNGVVDDSQLPKDRFSAERLKGVDSTLKIQPAKLEDSAVYLCASSPTGGWDRLRETQYFGPGTRLLVL.

The V gene is TRBV5-1, the J gene TRBJ2-5; 7 bases line up with TRBD1. CDR3 length: 14 amino acids. Per the germline V gene, CDR1 is SGHRS and CDR2 is YFSETQ. Unmatched junction bases numbered 3, after V lost 3 bases and J lost 1 base. CDR3 nucleotides: TGCGCCAGCAGCTCCAGACAGGGCCAAGAGACCCAGTACTTC. Amino acid sequence: CASSSRQGQETQYF.

The V gene is TRBV14, the J gene TRBJ1-2; 9 bases fit TRBD1. The V gene's germline CDR1 is SGHDN and CDR2 FVKESK. The CDR3 totals 15 residues. V trimming: 4 bases; J trimming: 8 bases; junction bases outside the gene matches: 11. CDR3 sequence: CASSPGQGKFSGYTF. CDR3 coding DNA: TGTGCCAGCAGCCCGGGACAGGGCAAGTTTAGCGGCTACACCTTC.

The rearrangement joins TRBV5-6 to TRBJ1-1; perhaps TRBD1 as D (5 bases). V lost 5 bases and J lost 5, with 19 bases in between. The V gene's germline CDR1 is SGHDT and CDR2 YYEEEE. The CDR3 covers 15 residues. CDR3 protein: CASSSNRAGKTEAFF. For the CDR3, the DNA is TGTGCCAGCAGTTCAAATCGGGCAGGGAAGACTGAAGCTTTCTTT.

The rearrangement links TRBV9 to TRBJ1-2; 7 positions agree with TRBD1. Trimming took 0 bases from V and 2 from J; bases not matched to a gene: 1. CDR3 size: 14 residues. CDR1 and CDR2 (germline): SGDLS, YYNGEE. The CDR3 DNA follows: TGTGCCAGCAGCGTAGGGGACAGCAACTATGGCTACACCTTC. It specifies CASSVGDSNYGYTF. The full variable domain, completed using reference TRBV9 and TRBJ1-2, is DSGVTQTPKHLITATGQRVTLRCSPRSGDLSVYWYQQSLDQGLQFLIQYYNGEERAKGNILERFSAQQFPDLHSELNLSSLELGDSALYFCASSVGDSNYGYTFGSGTRLTVV.

For this clone: The germline gene is not matched at one end of the junction; a read error may be the cause. The CDR3 loop is CSVDDGDVNEQYF. CDR3 bases: TGCAGCGTTGATGACGGGGACGTCAACGAACAGTACTTC. V and J are TRBV29-1 and TRBJ2-7; D may correspond to TRBD1 or TRBD2 (5 bases each). Germline V CDR1 and CDR2: SQVTM, ANQGSEA. The CDR3 is made up of 13 amino acids.

This clone was recorded a few times. The CDR3 DNA reads as TGTGCCTGGAGTGTACGGAGCGATGAGCAGTTCTTC. Protein product: CAWSVRSDEQFF. V and J are TRBV30 and TRBJ2-1; no clear D gene. V lost 0 bases and J lost 8, with 8 bases in between. Germline CDR1 is GTSNPN and CDR2 is SVGIG (reference sequence). The CDR3 extends over 12 amino acids.